The rows below give T cell receptor beta chains drawn from one sample of a study of OX40 agonist ivuxolimab in advanced cancers. The assay was immunoSEQ multiplex PCR, and TCRdb's table has in-frame clones only and misses some. The sample lists 42,000 or so clones; more than 80% were seen once. This specimen was CD4+ or CD8+ T cells sorted from blood, taken in a trial of the OX40 agonist ivuxolimab. These receptors all stem from an adult with an advanced solid tumor such as melanoma, head and neck, liver or kidney cancer. CDR3s include the opening cysteine and the closing phenylalanine or tryptophan.

CASSPYPGTPMWGYTF	TRBJ1-2	TRBV4-2
CASSQDVDRYREKLFF	TRBJ1-4	TRBV4-3
CASSSTETQYF	TRBJ2-5	TRBV6-6
CATGELGRVEKLFF	TRBJ1-4	TRBV15
CASSTGQGAGNEKLFF	TRBJ1-4	TRBV19
CASSKRTSPEETQYF	TRBJ2-5	TRBV5-1
CASSQEVHNEKLFF	TRBJ1-4	TRBV4-3
CASSIDTSGYNEQFF	TRBJ2-1	TRBV19
CASSFLPHYIEQFF	TRBJ2-1	TRBV11-2
CATSTGGYQETQYF	TRBJ2-5	TRBV19
CASSLSPSPPHEQFF	TRBJ2-1	TRBV18
CASSPAGDSYNEQFF	TRBJ2-1	TRBV27
CASSRGQNNYGYTF	TRBJ1-2	TRBV5-1
CASSYGSSYNEQFF	TRBJ2-1	TRBV6-5
CASSLTAGGIDTQYF	TRBJ2-3	TRBV5-1
CASSLEVVAGGQTQYF	TRBJ2-5	TRBV7-2
CASSQPPGPGETQYF	TRBJ2-5	TRBV4-2